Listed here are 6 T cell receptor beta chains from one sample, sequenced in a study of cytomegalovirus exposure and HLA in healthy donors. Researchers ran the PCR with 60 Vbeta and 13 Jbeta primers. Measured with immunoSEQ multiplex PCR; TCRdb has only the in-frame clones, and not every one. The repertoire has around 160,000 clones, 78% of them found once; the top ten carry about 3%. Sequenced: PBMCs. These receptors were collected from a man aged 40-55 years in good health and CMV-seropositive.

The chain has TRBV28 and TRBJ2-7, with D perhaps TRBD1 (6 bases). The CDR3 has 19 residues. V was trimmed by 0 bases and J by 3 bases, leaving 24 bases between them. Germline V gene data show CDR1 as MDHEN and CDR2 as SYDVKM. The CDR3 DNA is TGTGCCAGCAGTTTATGGGGTAGGCAGGGGTCGTCCCATCACTACGAGCAGTACTTC. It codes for CASSLWGRQGSSHHYEQYF.

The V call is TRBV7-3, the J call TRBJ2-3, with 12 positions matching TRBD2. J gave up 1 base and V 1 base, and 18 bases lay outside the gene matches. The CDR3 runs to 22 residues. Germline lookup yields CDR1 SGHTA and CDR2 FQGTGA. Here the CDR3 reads CASSLKVGLAGKSSTGTDTQYF. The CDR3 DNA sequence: TGTGCCAGCAGCTTAAAGGTCGGACTAGCGGGAAAGAGTTCGACAGGCACAGATACGCAGTATTTT. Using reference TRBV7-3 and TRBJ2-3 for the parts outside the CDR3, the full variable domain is GAGVSQTPSNKVTEKGKYVELRCDPISGHTALYWYRQSLGQGPEFLIYFQGTGAADDSGLPNDRFFAVRPEGSVSTLKIQRTERGDSAVYLCASSLKVGLAGKSSTGTDTQYFGPGTRLTVL.

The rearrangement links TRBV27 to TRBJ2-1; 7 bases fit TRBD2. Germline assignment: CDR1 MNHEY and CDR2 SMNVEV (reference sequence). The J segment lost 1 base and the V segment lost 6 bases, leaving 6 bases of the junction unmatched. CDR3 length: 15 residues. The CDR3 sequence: CASRAGTNSYNEQFF. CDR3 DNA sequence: TGTGCCAGCAGAGCCGGGACTAATTCCTACAATGAGCAGTTCTTC.

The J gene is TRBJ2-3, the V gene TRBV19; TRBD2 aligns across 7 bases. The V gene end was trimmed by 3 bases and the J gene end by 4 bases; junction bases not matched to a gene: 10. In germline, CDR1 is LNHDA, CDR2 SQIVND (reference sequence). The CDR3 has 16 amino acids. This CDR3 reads CASSIHGGSGPDTQYF. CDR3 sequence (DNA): TGTGCCAGTAGTATCCACGGCGGGAGTGGCCCAGATACGCAGTATTTT.

The CDR3 nucleotides read TGTGCCAGCAGCGTAGTGGCTAGCGGGAGCTACGAGCAGTACTTC. It yields the protein CASSVVASGSYEQYF. V and J are TRBV9 and TRBJ2-7, with 10 bases matching TRBD2. The V gene end was trimmed by 0 bases and the J gene end by 3 bases; junction bases not matched to a gene: 3. The CDR3 is 15 residues long. CDR1 is SGDLS and CDR2 is YYNGEE in the germline V gene.

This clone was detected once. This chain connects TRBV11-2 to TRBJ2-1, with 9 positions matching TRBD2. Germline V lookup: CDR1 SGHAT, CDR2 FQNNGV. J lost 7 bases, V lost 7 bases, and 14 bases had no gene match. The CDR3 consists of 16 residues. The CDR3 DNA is TGTGCCAGCATTGCAGGGAGGCTAGCGGGGTTTAATGAGCAGTTCTTC. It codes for CASIAGRLAGFNEQFF.